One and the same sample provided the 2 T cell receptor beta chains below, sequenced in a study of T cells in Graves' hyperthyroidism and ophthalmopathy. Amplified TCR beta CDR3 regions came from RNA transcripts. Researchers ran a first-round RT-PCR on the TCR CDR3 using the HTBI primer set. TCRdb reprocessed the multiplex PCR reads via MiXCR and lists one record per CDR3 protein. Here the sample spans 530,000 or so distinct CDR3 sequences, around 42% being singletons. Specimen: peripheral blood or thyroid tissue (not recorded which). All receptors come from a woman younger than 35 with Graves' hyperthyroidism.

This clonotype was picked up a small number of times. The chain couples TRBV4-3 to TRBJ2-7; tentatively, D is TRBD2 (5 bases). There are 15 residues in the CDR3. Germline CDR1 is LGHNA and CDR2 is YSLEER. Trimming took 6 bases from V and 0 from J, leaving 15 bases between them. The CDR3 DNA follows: TGCGCCAGCAGTTCCGTAGCGAGAGTCTCCTACGAGCAGTACTTC. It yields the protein CASSSVARVSYEQYF.

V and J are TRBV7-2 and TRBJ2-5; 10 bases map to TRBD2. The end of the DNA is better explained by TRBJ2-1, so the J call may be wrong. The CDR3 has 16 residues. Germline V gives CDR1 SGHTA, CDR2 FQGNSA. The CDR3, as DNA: TGTGCCAGCAGCTTAGCGGGGACTAGCGCCTACAATGAGCAGTTCTTC. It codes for CASSLAGTSAYNEQFF.